These 8 T cell receptor beta chains share one sample of origin, sequenced in a study of long-term antiretroviral therapy in people with HIV. Survey level was the resolution at which the v3.0 immunoSEQ assay ran. Method: immunoSEQ multiplex PCR; TCRdb's copy keeps in-frame clones and lacks some. This sample yields some 47,000 clones, of which 90% to 95% are seen a single time; roughly 2.5% belongs to the top ten. Sequencing used unsorted PBMCs, obtained 3.7 years after starting antiretroviral therapy. These receptors were collected from a woman in her fifties or sixties with HIV.

The chain is built from TRBV7-3 and TRBJ2-3; the D is unclear. Deletions cut 6 bases from V and 0 bases from J, with 13 bases between. CDR3 length: 15 residues. The V gene's germline CDR1 is SGHTA and CDR2 FQGTGA. CDR3 residues: CASSPTSTSTDTQYF. The CDR3 DNA reads TGTGCCAGCAGTCCTACCTCTACGAGCACAGATACGCAGTATTTT.

J is TRBJ1-5 and V is TRBV18, with 9 bases aligning to TRBD1. V trimming: 0 bases; J trimming: 4 bases; junction bases outside the gene matches: 4. The CDR3 sequence is 16 residues long. Germline V CDR1 and CDR2: KGHSH, LQKENI. CDR3 sequence (DNA): TGTGCCAGCTCACCACCGGGGACAGGGAGAAATCAGCCCCAGCATTTT. Translation: CASSPPGTGRNQPQHF.

The rearrangement joins TRBV5-1 to TRBJ2-7; 9 bases map to TRBD1. Germline loops: CDR1 SGHRS, CDR2 YFSETQ. This CDR3 is 21 amino acids long. The junction had 24 bases not matched to a gene; V was cut back by 5 bases and J by 0 bases. The CDR3 nucleotides read TGCGCCAGCAGACACCGCCAAGATCCGGGACAGGGTAAACCAATCTCCTACGAGCAGTACTTC. This gives the protein CASRHRQDPGQGKPISYEQYF.

The rearrangement joins TRBV29-1 to TRBJ1-3, with D perhaps TRBD1 (5 bases). Trimming pared 3 bases from V and 9 bases from J, leaving 15 bases between. This CDR3 has 13 amino acids. CDR1 SQVTM and CDR2 ANQGSEA come from the germline V gene. CDR3: CSVERDGGGTIYF. For the CDR3, the DNA is TGCAGCGTTGAGAGGGACGGAGGAGGCACCATATATTTT. Variable domain in full (rest from reference TRBV29-1 and TRBJ1-3): SAVISQKPSRDICQRGTSLTIQCQVDSQVTMMFWYRQQPGQSLTLIATANQGSEATYESGFVIDKFPISRPNLTFSTLTVSNMSPEDSSIYLCSVERDGGGTIYFGEGSWLTVV.

This clone appeared once. This sequence joins TRBV5-1 and TRBJ2-5; D uncertain. In germline, CDR1 is SGHRS, CDR2 YFSETQ. Deletions cut 2 bases from V and 5 bases from J, with 7 bases between. The CDR3 length is 12 residues. CDR3 protein: CASSFNGETQYF. CDR3 DNA sequence: TGCGCCAGCAGCTTTAACGGGGAGACCCAGTACTTC. The entire variable domain, with the rest obtained from reference TRBV5-1 and TRBJ2-5, is as follows: KAGVTQTPRYLIKTRGQQVTLSCSPISGHRSVSWYQQTPGQGLQFLFEYFSETQRNKGNFPGRFSGRQFSNSRSEMNVSTLELGDSALYLCASSFNGETQYFGPGTRLLVL.

The chain is built from TRBV5-8 and TRBJ1-1, with D unresolved. This CDR3 is 15 amino acids long. The germline gives CDR1 SGHTS, CDR2 YDEGEE. V was clipped by 2 bases and J by 1 base, with 12 bases between them. The CDR3 sequence: CASSLGNRANTEAFF. DNA for the CDR3: TGTGCCAGCAGCTTAGGGAACCGGGCGAACACTGAAGCTTTCTTT.

This chain uses TRBV7-3 with TRBJ1-3, with no clear D. CDR3 length: 15 amino acids. Per germline, CDR1 SGHTA and CDR2 FQGTGA. Trimming took 3 bases from V and 0 from J, leaving 9 bases between them. CDR3 in amino acids: CASSFSGSSGNTIYF. For the CDR3, the DNA is TGTGCCAGCAGCTTTAGTGGTAGCTCTGGAAACACCATATATTTT.

The V gene is TRBV5-8, the J gene TRBJ2-1; no definite D call. The germline CDR1 and CDR2 sequences are SGHTS and YDEGEE. Trimming took off 2 bases at V and 8 bases at J, with 5 bases between the two ends. The CDR3 has 11 amino acids. DNA of the CDR3: TGTGCCAGCAGCTTTAGTGATGAGCAGTTCTTC. Its translation: CASSFSDEQFF.